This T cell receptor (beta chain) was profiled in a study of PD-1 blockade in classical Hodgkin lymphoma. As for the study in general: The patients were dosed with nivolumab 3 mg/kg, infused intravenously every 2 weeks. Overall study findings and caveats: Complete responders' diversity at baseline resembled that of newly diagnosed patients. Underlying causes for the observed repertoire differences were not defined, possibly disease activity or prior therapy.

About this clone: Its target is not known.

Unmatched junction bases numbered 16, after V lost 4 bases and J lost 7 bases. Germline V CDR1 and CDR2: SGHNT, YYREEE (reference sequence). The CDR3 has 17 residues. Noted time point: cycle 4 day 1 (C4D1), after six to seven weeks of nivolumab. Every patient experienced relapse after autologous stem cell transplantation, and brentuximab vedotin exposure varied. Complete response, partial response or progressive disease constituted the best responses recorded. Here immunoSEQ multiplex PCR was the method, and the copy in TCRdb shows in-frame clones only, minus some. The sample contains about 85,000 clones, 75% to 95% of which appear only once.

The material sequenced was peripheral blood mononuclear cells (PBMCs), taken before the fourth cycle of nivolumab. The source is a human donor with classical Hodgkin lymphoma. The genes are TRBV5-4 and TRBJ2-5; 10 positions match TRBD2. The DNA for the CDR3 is TGTGCCAGCAGCCGGCCGGCGGTAGCGGGGGGCCCCGGGACCCAGTACTTC. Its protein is CASSRPAVAGGPGTQYF.